This T cell receptor (beta chain) was identified during a study of cytomegalovirus exposure and HLA in healthy donors. Both 60 Vbeta primers and 13 Jbeta primers went into the PCR. Clones were read by immunoSEQ multiplex PCR, and TCRdb kept only the in-frame ones, dropping some. Of about 160,000 clones listed, around four fifths are singletons. Trimming took off 5 bases at V and 8 bases at J, with 15 bases between the two ends. Germline CDR1 reads SGHTA; CDR2 reads FQGNSA. The length of the CDR3 is 14 residues. The TCR was taken from a boy aged 2-15 years in good health and CMV-seronegative. The chain combines TRBV7-2 with TRBJ1-4, with D possibly matching TRBD1 (5 bases). The sample taken for sequencing was PBMCs. CDR3 region: CASSAGGMLEKLFF. Written as DNA, the CDR3 is TGTGCCAGCAGCGCCGGGGGGATGTTGGAAAAACTGTTTTTT.